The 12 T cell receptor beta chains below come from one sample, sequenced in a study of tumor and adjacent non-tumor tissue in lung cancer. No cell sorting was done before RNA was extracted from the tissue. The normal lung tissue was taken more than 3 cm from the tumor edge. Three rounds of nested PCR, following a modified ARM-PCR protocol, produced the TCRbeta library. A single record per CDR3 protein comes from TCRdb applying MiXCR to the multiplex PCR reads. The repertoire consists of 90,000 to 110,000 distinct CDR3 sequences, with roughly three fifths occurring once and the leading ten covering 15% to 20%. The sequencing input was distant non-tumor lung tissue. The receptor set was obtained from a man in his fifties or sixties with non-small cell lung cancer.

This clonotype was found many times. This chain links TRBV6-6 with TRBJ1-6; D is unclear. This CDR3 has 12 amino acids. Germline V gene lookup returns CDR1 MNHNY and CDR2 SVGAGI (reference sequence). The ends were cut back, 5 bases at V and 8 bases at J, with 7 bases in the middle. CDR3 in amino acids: CASSPQDSPLHF. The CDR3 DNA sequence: TGTGCCAGCAGTCCGCAGGATTCACCCCTCCACTTT.

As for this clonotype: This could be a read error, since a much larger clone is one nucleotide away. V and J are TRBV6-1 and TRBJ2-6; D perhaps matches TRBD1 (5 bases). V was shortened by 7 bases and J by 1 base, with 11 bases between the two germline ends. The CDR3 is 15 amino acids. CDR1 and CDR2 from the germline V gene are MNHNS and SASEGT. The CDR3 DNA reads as TGTGCCAGCAATGAGCAGGGTTCTGGGGCCAACGTCCTGACTTTC. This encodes CASNEQGSGANVLTF.

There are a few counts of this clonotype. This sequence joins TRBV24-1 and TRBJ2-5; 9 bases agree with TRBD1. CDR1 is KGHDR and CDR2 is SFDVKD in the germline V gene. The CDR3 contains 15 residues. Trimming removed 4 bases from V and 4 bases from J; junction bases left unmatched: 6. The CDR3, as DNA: TGTGCCACCAGTGAGGGACAGGGTAATCGAGAGACCCAGTACTTC. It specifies CATSEGQGNRETQYF.

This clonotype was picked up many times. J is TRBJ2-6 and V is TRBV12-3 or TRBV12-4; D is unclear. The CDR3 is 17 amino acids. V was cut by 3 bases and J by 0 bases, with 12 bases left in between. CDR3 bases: TGTGCCAGCAGTTTCCAGATTCTTCGCTCTGGGGCCAACGTCCTGACTTTC. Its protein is CASSFQILRSGANVLTF.

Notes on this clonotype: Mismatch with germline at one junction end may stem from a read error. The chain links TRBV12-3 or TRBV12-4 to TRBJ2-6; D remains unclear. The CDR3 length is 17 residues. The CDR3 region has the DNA TGTGCCAGCAGTCCTGAGACTTCTGTATCTGGGACCAACGTCCTGACTTTC. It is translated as CASSPETSVSGTNVLTF.

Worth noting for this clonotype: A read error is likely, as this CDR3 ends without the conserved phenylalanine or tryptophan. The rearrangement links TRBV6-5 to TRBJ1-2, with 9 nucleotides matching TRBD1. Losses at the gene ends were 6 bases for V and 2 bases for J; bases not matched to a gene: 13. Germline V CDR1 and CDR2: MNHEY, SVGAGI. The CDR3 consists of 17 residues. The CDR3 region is CASRKSTGGDENYGYTC. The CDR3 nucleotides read TGTGCCAGCAGAAAATCAACAGGGGGCGATGAGAACTATGGCTACACCTGT.

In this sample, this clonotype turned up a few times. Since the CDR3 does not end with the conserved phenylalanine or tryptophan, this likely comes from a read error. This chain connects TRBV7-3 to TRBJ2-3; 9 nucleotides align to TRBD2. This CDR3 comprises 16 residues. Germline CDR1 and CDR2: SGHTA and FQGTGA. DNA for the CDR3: TGTGCCAGCAGCCCCGGGGGACTAGCTAGCACAGATGCGCAGTATTCT. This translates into CASSPGGLASTDAQYS.

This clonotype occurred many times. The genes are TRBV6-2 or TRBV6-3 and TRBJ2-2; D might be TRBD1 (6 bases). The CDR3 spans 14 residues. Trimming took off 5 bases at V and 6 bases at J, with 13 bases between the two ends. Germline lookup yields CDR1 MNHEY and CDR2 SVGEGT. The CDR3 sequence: CASSRNRVSGELFF. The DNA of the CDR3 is TGTGCCAGCAGTCGAAACAGGGTTTCCGGGGAGCTGTTTTTT.

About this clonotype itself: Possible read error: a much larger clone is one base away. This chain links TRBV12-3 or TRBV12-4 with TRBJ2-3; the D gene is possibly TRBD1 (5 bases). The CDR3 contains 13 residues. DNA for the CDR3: TGTGCCACCAGTTTTCCAGGGACAGATACGCAGTATTTT. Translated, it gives CATSFPGTDTQYF.

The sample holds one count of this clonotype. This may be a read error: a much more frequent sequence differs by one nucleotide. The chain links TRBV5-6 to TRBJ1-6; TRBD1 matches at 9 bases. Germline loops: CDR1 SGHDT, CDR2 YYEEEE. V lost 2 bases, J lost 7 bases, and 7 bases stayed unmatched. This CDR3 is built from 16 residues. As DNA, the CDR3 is TGTGCCAGCAGCTTTGGTCCGGGACAGGGAAATTCACCCCTCCACTTT. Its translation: CASSFGPGQGNSPLHF.

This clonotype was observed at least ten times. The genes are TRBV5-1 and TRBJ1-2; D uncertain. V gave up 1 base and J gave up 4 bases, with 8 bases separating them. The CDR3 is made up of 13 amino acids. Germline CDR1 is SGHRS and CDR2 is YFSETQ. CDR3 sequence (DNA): TGCGCCAGCAGCTTGACGGAATTCTATGGCTACACCTTC. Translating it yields CASSLTEFYGYTF.

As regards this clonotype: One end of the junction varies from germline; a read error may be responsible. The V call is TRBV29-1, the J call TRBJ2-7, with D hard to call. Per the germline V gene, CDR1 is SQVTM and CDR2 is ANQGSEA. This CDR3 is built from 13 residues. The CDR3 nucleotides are TGCATCGTTGGACCGAAAACCCAAGGCGAGCAATACTTC. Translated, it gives CIVGPKTQGEQYF.